A selection of T cell receptor beta chains follows, all from one sample in a study of T cell responses to AZD1222 COVID-19 vaccine. Here immunoSEQ multiplex PCR was the method, and the copy in TCRdb shows in-frame clones only, minus some. The sample has over 85,000 clones; roughly 87% are singletons. The input for sequencing was peripheral blood, taken 28 days after the second AZD1222 dose. These receptors all stem from an adult who received the AZD1222 COVID-19 vaccine. The conserved cysteine and the conserved F or W are not part of the CDR3 here. The order of the fields is V gene, J gene, CDR3 protein.

V: TRBV7-7
J: TRBJ2-2
CDR3: ASSLVPTGGTGELF

V: TRBV10-3
J: TRBJ2-1
CDR3: AITPDTLLYNEQF

V: TRBV9
J: TRBJ2-6
CDR3: ASSGRGSSGANVLT

V: TRBV5-5
J: TRBJ1-2
CDR3: ASSFGRRNYGYT

V: TRBV28
J: TRBJ2-7
CDR3: ASSSRDTDMQY

V: TRBV25-1
J: TRBJ2-7
CDR3: ASATGSLYEQY

V: TRBV10-3
J: TRBJ1-2
CDR3: AISPGVYGYT

V: TRBV24-1
J: TRBJ1-5
CDR3: ATSETQGTSNQPQH

V: TRBV27
J: TRBJ1-4
CDR3: ASGRQGAVEKLF

V: TRBV7-8
J: TRBJ1-5
CDR3: ASSPRQGITNQPQH

V: TRBV24-1
J: TRBJ1-5
CDR3: ATSDLHFKVRARRCSNQPQH

V: TRBV7-2
J: TRBJ1-1
CDR3: ASSLYPGGTEAF

V: TRBV24-1
J: TRBJ1-2
CDR3: ATSDLRREGYYGYT

V: TRBV5-1
J: TRBJ1-5
CDR3: ASSLATGSDQPQH

V: TRBV19
J: TRBJ2-3
CDR3: ASSIRLGRGADTQY

V: TRBV12-2
J: TRBJ2-1
CDR3: ASPQGLAGDIEQF

V: TRBV3-1/TRBV3-2
J: TRBJ1-1
CDR3: ASSQDFLTLEAF

V: TRBV10-3
J: TRBJ2-1
CDR3: AISGQTSGPYNEQF

V: TRBV7-8
J: TRBJ1-1
CDR3: ASSRMLGDRPMNTEAF

V: TRBV25-1
J: TRBJ2-2
CDR3: ASSESAGELF